The rows below give T cell receptor beta chains drawn from one sample of a study of OX40 agonist ivuxolimab in advanced cancers. Sequenced by immunoSEQ multiplex PCR; TCRdb stores in-frame clones only, minus some. The table shows tens of thousands of clones, with just over 85% occurring only once. Sample: CD4+ or CD8+ T cells sorted from blood, taken in a trial of the OX40 agonist ivuxolimab. The receptors were sampled from an adult with an advanced solid tumor such as melanoma, head and neck, liver or kidney cancer. Each CDR3 is given with its conserved first and last residue. Each record gives: clone size, CDR3 length, V gene, J gene, D gene, CDR3 DNA, CDR3 protein. A D gene is named only where the DNA matches it firmly. Not every row has a clone size; where given, it reads once, few, many or a size class.

.	13	TRBV30	TRBJ1-2	.	TGTGCCTGGAGCCCGGGACCGGCCTATGGCTACACCTTC	CAWSPGPAYGYTF
.	14	TRBV5-1	TRBJ2-5	.	TGCGCCAGCAGCTTGGGACAGCAACAAGAGACCCAGTACTTC	CASSLGQQQETQYF
.	15	TRBV5-1	TRBJ2-4	.	TGCGCCAGCAGCTTGGTCCCAGGGCGAGAAAACATTCAGTACTTC	CASSLVPGRENIQYF
.	16	TRBV14	TRBJ1-4	.	TGTGCCAGCAGCCAAGATAGGGCAGCTGATAATGAAAAACTGTTTTTT	CASSQDRAADNEKLFF
.	13	TRBV27	TRBJ1-2	.	TGTGCCAGCAGTTTCTACAAGGAATCCGGCTACACCTTC	CASSFYKESGYTF
.	14	TRBV6-1	TRBJ2-5	.	TGTGCCAGCAGTGAACTCGGGGGCGGTGAGACCCAGTACTTC	CASSELGGGETQYF
.	14	TRBV6-5	TRBJ2-7	.	TGTGCCAGCAGTTCAACCTTTAGCTCCTACGAGCAGTACTTC	CASSSTFSSYEQYF
.	16	TRBV28	TRBJ2-7	.	TGTGCCAGCAGTGTCGGGAATTTAAAAGATATACGGCAGCAGTACTTC	CASSVGNLKDIRQQYF
.	15	TRBV7-3	TRBJ2-7	TRBD2	TGTGCCAGCAGCGCCGGCGGGGGGCAGCTCTACGAGCAGTACTTC	CASSAGGGQLYEQYF
.	14	TRBV5-1	TRBJ2-7	TRBD2	TGCGCCAGCAGCTACGGACTAGCTGGGGACGAGCAGTACTTC	CASSYGLAGDEQYF
.	16	TRBV29-1	TRBJ2-1	.	TGCAGCGTTGAAGATCTGGCGGGGGCCCTACAGGTTGAGCAGTTCTTC	CSVEDLAGALQVEQFF
once	14	TRBV6-1	TRBJ1-5	.	TGTGCCAGCAGCGAGCATGTTAGCAATCAGCCCCAGCATTTT	CASSEHVSNQPQHF
.	11	TRBV27	TRBJ2-3	.	TGTGCCAGCAGACGGGGAGATACGCAGTATTTT	CASRRGDTQYF
.	14	TRBV6-6	TRBJ1-6	TRBD1	TGTGCCAGCAGTCCTGGGGACAGTTATTCACCCCTCCACTTT	CASSPGDSYSPLHF
.	15	TRBV4-1	TRBJ1-4	.	TGCGCCAGCAGCGCCCAGGACGGCCGTCTCGAAAAACTGTTTTTT	CASSAQDGRLEKLFF
.	16	TRBV9	TRBJ1-2	.	TGTGCCAGCAGCGTAGGTCTCGGGATTGACGGCTATGGCTACACCTTC	CASSVGLGIDGYGYTF
.	16	TRBV7-8	TRBJ1-5	TRBD1	TGTGCCAGCAGCCCCGGGACAGACAATAGCAATCAGCCCCAGCATTTT	CASSPGTDNSNQPQHF
.	12	TRBV29-1	TRBJ2-7	.	TGCAGCGTTCGGACTATGATATACGAGCAGTACTTC	CSVRTMIYEQYF
.	12	TRBV7-9	TRBJ1-5	.	TGTGCCAGCAGCCGAGGGGATCAGCCCCAGCATTTT	CASSRGDQPQHF
.	12	TRBV29-1	TRBJ2-3	.	TGCAGCGTTGTGAACGAGATGGATACGCAGTATTTT	CSVVNEMDTQYF
.	18	TRBV18	TRBJ2-5	TRBD2	TGTGCCAGCTCACCTCAACATTCTAGCGGGGACGCCCAAGAGACCCAGTACTTC	CASSPQHSSGDAQETQYF
.	19	TRBV7-2	TRBJ2-7	.	TGTGCCAGCAGCTTAAGGGCAGACTCCCGGGGTCCCCTAGGCTACGAGCAGTACTTC	CASSLRADSRGPLGYEQYF
.	16	TRBV5-1	TRBJ2-1	TRBD2	TGCGCCAGCAGCTTGGTTAGCGGGGGGGCCTACAATGAGCAGTTCTTC	CASSLVSGGAYNEQFF
.	16	TRBV6-4	TRBJ2-6	TRBD2	TGTGCCAGCAGTGACGGCGGGGGCTCTGGGGCCAACGTCCTGACTTTC	CASSDGGGSGANVLTF
few	15	TRBV2	TRBJ2-3	.	TGTGCCAGCAGTGAAGGGCGGGGGCACACAGATACGCAGTATTTT	CASSEGRGHTDTQYF
.	16	TRBV2	TRBJ2-7	TRBD2	TGTGCCAGCAGTGCCGAGGTGAGCGGGAGTTTACACGAGCAGTACTTC	CASSAEVSGSLHEQYF
.	16	TRBV6-6	TRBJ2-3	TRBD2	TGTGCCAGCAGTTACTCTCGCCGGGGAGGGACAGATACGCAGTATTTT	CASSYSRRGGTDTQYF
.	14	TRBV18	TRBJ2-1	TRBD2	TGTGCCAGCTCATGGAATCTAGCGGGCCACGAGCAGTTCTTC	CASSWNLAGHEQFF
.	13	TRBV27	TRBJ2-7	TRBD1	TGTGCCAGCCGCCGGACAGGGGATAGGGAGCAGTACTTC	CASRRTGDREQYF
.	17	TRBV7-8	TRBJ2-2	TRBD2	TGTGCCAGCAGCAAACTAGCGGGAGCGCTGGGGACCGGGGAGCTGTTTTTT	CASSKLAGALGTGELFF
.	15	TRBV15	TRBJ2-2	.	TGTGCCACCAGCAGCAGGGTTCTGATCGCCGGGGAGCTGTTTTTT	CATSSRVLIAGELFF
.	15	TRBV28	TRBJ2-1	.	TGTGCCAGCAGTTTTGGGGGGCGAACCTACAATGAGCAGTTCTTC	CASSFGGRTYNEQFF
.	14	TRBV11-2	TRBJ2-7	.	TGTGCCAGCAGCTGGAGGGGTGGGGGTTGGGAGCAGTACTTC	CASSWRGGGWEQYF
.	15	TRBV11-2	TRBJ1-6	.	TGTGCCAGCAGCTTAGCGGGCAGGGAAACCTCACCCCTCCACTTT	CASSLAGRETSPLHF
.	12	TRBV10-3	TRBJ1-2	.	TGTGCCATCAGTGAACAAAACTATGGCTACACCTTC	CAISEQNYGYTF
.	14	TRBV7-8	TRBJ2-7	.	TGTGCCAGCAGCTTACGGCAGGGGCCTTACGAGCAGTACTTC	CASSLRQGPYEQYF
.	12	TRBV10-3	TRBJ1-2	TRBD1	TGTGCCATCAGTGGGGACAGGCATGGCTACACCTTC	CAISGDRHGYTF
.	17	TRBV25-1	TRBJ1-5	TRBD1	TGTGCCAGCAGTCACATTTCCGGGACAGAATACAATCAGCCCCAGCATTTT	CASSHISGTEYNQPQHF
.	14	TRBV19	TRBJ1-1	.	TGTGCCAGTAGTATAGCCCCGGTGGGCACTGAAGCTTTCTTT	CASSIAPVGTEAFF